This T cell receptor beta chain was captured in a study of cytomegalovirus exposure and HLA in healthy donors. The PCR had 60 Vbeta and 13 Jbeta primers. Measured with immunoSEQ multiplex PCR; TCRdb has only the in-frame clones, and not every one. The data show 93,000 or so clones, approximately 84% seen once. The CDR3 loop spans 16 amino acids. Per the germline V gene, CDR1 is MNHNS and CDR2 is SASEGT. Trimming removed 3 bases from V and 5 bases from J, with 16 bases in between. The clonotype comes from a young woman in good health and CMV-seropositive. This sequence joins TRBV6-1 and TRBJ2-2; the D gene is possibly TRBD1 (6 bases). What was sequenced was PBMCs. CDR3: CASSDLLARGTGELFF. CDR3 bases: TGTGCCAGCAGTGATTTATTGGCGAGGGGGACCGGGGAGCTGTTTTTT.